Listed below are T cell receptor beta chains from one sample, sequenced in a study of T cells in Graves' hyperthyroidism and ophthalmopathy. TCRdb independently ran MiXCR on the multiplex PCR reads; one entry per CDR3 protein. The sample shows around 210,000 distinct CDR3 sequences, about 17% of them seen only once. The sequenced sample consisted of blood. The receptors shown here come from a woman aged 45-65 years with Graves' hyperthyroidism. Both conserved end residues are part of each CDR3. The order of the fields is J gene, D gene, clone size, V gene, CDR3 DNA, CDR3 protein. D genes are given only for firm matches. Expanded clones are given a class, and other clones once, few, many or no size at all.

TRBJ2-5,-,-,TRBV5-1,TGCGCCAGCAGCTTGACAGGGTACGGCCAAGAGACCCAGTACTTC,CASSLTGYGQETQYF
TRBJ2-7,-,many,TRBV24-1,TGTGCCACCAGTAAAGGGGTGGAATACGAGCAGTACTTC,CATSKGVEYEQYF
TRBJ1-5,-,-,TRBV4-1,TGCGCCAGCAGCCAACCCGGACAGTCCAATCAGCCCCAGCATTTT,CASSQPGQSNQPQHF
TRBJ1-5,-,few,TRBV7-6,TGTGCCAGCAGCTTAACGTCTTATCAGCCCCAGCATTTT,CASSLTSYQPQHF
TRBJ2-1,TRBD1,-,TRBV7-9,TGTGCCAGCAGGCCCGCGGGACAGGGAGGTAATGAGCAGTTCTTC,CASRPAGQGGNEQFF
TRBJ2-5,TRBD2,-,TRBV5-1,TGCGCCAGCAGCATAGCGGGGACGACGTTTCGAGAGACCCAGTACTTC,CASSIAGTTFRETQYF
TRBJ2-5,-,few,TRBV3-1,TGTGCCAGCAGCCAACACCTCGGGAGTTCCGAGACCCAGTACTTC,CASSQHLGSSETQYF
TRBJ2-5,TRBD1,few,TRBV6-2/TRBV6-3,TGTGCCAGCAGTTACTCGGACAGGGTCGAAGAGACCCAGTACTTC,CASSYSDRVEETQYF
TRBJ2-2,-,-,TRBV30,TGTGCCTGGACCGCGGAGAACACCGGGGAGCTGTTTTTT,CAWTAENTGELFF
TRBJ2-7,-,-,TRBV6-2/TRBV6-3,TGTGCCAGCAGTTACTCGACTGACTCCTACGAGCAGTACTTC,CASSYSTDSYEQYF
TRBJ2-7,-,many,TRBV7-8,TGTGCCAGCAGTCAGGGCGGAGGCTCCTACGAGCAGTACTTC,CASSQGGGSYEQYF
TRBJ1-4,TRBD1,many,TRBV30,TGTGCCTGGAGTCTGGGACAGATAAGCAATGAAAAACTGTTTTTT,CAWSLGQISNEKLFF
TRBJ1-5,TRBD1,few,TRBV6-5,TGTGCCAGCAGTTACAGACAGGGCCAAAATCAGCCCCAGCATTTT,CASSYRQGQNQPQHF
TRBJ2-1,-,-,TRBV20-1,TGCAGTGCTAGTACGGTAGACAATGAGCAGTTCTTC,CSASTVDNEQFF
TRBJ2-5,TRBD2,-,TRBV29-1,TGCAGCGTTGCGGGGGGCCAAGAGACCCAGTACTTC,CSVAGGQETQYF
TRBJ2-1,-,many,TRBV12-3/TRBV12-4,TGTGCCAGCAGTTTAAGGGGCACTTTGGATGAGCAGTTCTTC,CASSLRGTLDEQFF
TRBJ2-1,-,-,TRBV20-1,TGCAGTGCTCCCGCGGACTCCTACAATGAGCAGTTCTTC,CSAPADSYNEQFF
TRBJ1-1,-,-,TRBV29-1,TGCAGCGTTGAGACAAACACTGAAGCTTTCTTT,CSVETNTEAFF
TRBJ2-3,-,many,TRBV2,TGTGCCAGCAGTGAAGAGGTTCGGGGGGCGGACACAGATACGCAGTATTTT,CASSEEVRGADTDTQYF
TRBJ1-5,-,many,TRBV6-5,TGTGCCAGCAGTTACTCGGCCCCGACCAAAGGGTACGGTCAGCCCCAGCATTTT,CASSYSAPTKGYGQPQHF
TRBJ2-7,TRBD2,many,TRBV7-2,TGTGCCAGCAGCTTAAACGTCGCCACTAGCGGGGGCTACGAGCAGTACTTC,CASSLNVATSGGYEQYF
TRBJ2-5,-,-,TRBV4-2,TGTGCCAGCAGCCACGAAACTGAGACCCAGTACTTC,CASSHETETQYF
TRBJ2-1,-,many,TRBV30,TGTGCCTGGAGTGTACTCAGCTCCTACAATGAGCAGTTCTTC,CAWSVLSSYNEQFF
TRBJ1-1,-,many,TRBV11-3,TGTGCCAGCAGCTTTCCCGTACAGGGATGGGTGAACACTGAAGCTTTCTTT,CASSFPVQGWVNTEAFF
TRBJ2-1,TRBD2,few,TRBV12-3/TRBV12-4,TGTGCCAGCAGTTTAGACCAGGGACTAGCGGGATACAATGAGCAGTTCTTC,CASSLDQGLAGYNEQFF
TRBJ1-1,TRBD1,-,TRBV15,TGTGCCACCAGCAGGGGTGGGGGACAGCTAAACACTGAAGCTTTCTTT,CATSRGGGQLNTEAFF
TRBJ2-1,-,many,TRBV30,TGTGCCTGGAGTCGAGGGGACACTGAGCAGTTCTTC,CAWSRGDTEQFF
TRBJ1-2,-,-,TRBV30,TGTGCCTGGAACTCGCGAAGCGGCTACACCTTC,CAWNSRSGYTF
TRBJ2-1,TRBD2,many,TRBV2,TGTGCCAGCAGTGAACCCCCCATCCCTCCTAGCGGAAGCTCCTACAATGAGCAGTTCTTC,CASSEPPIPPSGSSYNEQFF
TRBJ1-5,-,many,TRBV9,TGTGCCAGCAGCGTAGATCAGGGCAATCAGCCCCAGCATTTT,CASSVDQGNQPQHF
TRBJ2-2,-,-,TRBV14,TGTGCCAGCAGCCAAGATTTAGTCGCCGGGGAGCTGTTTTTT,CASSQDLVAGELFF
TRBJ1-2,TRBD1,few,TRBV6-1,TGTGCCAGCAGAGACCGGGACAGGGTTAACTATGGCTACACCTTC,CASRDRDRVNYGYTF
TRBJ2-3,-,many,TRBV5-1,TGCGCCAGCAGTCCCTCACTCAGCCTCAGACCAGATACGCAGTATTTT,CASSPSLSLRPDTQYF
TRBJ2-3,TRBD2,many,TRBV5-6,TGTGCCAGCAGCTTAGCGGGACGCACAGATACGCAGTATTTT,CASSLAGRTDTQYF
TRBJ2-5,TRBD2,few,TRBV7-9,TGTGCCAGCAGCTTAGGGCTAGCGGGAGTTTTAGAGACCCAGTACTTC,CASSLGLAGVLETQYF
TRBJ2-5,-,many,TRBV27,TGCGCCAGCAGCTGGTCAGGACAAGAGACCCAGTACTTC,CASSWSGQETQYF
TRBJ1-1,-,few,TRBV5-5,TGTGCCAGCAGCTTGATGTCCAGCATGAACACTGAAGCTTTCTTT,CASSLMSSMNTEAFF
TRBJ2-7,-,many,TRBV28,TGTGCCAGCAGTTCCGCAAACTCCTACGAGCAGTACTTC,CASSSANSYEQYF
TRBJ2-3,TRBD1,-,TRBV15,TGTGCCACCAGCCTTCGGGACAGGGGGCCAGATACGCAGTATTTT,CATSLRDRGPDTQYF
TRBJ1-4,TRBD1,-,TRBV5-1,TGCGCCAGCAGCTTGGCGGGGGGACAGGGGACTAATGAAAAACTGTTTTTT,CASSLAGGQGTNEKLFF
TRBJ1-1,-,many,TRBV28,TGTGCCAGCACCCCCCCAGTGAACACTGAAGCTTTCTTT,CASTPPVNTEAFF
TRBJ1-2,TRBD1,many,TRBV12-3/TRBV12-4,TGTGCCAGCAGTGCCGGGACAGGGGTCACCAATACCTTC,CASSAGTGVTNTF
TRBJ2-3,-,many,TRBV12-3/TRBV12-4,TGTGCCAGCAGCCCCCGCTTAGGGGGGATCACAGATACGCAGTATTTT,CASSPRLGGITDTQYF
TRBJ1-6,-,few,TRBV10-3,TGTGCCATCAGTGAGTCGAGGAATAATAATTCACCCCTCCACTTT,CAISESRNNNSPLHF
TRBJ2-5,-,many,TRBV9,TGTGCCAGCAGCGTTGCGGGAACGGAGACCCAGTACTTC,CASSVAGTETQYF
TRBJ1-3,TRBD1,many,TRBV27,TGTGCCAGCAGTTTAACAAGGGGACAGGGCTCTGGAAACACCATATATTTT,CASSLTRGQGSGNTIYF
TRBJ1-6,TRBD1,-,TRBV27,TGTGCCAGCAGTTCATCCCCCCCGACAGGGGTTGACAATTCACCCCTCCACTTT,CASSSSPPTGVDNSPLHF
TRBJ2-1,TRBD2,-,TRBV15,TGTGCCACCGAACGGGAGGGCAATGAGCAGTTCTTC,CATEREGNEQFF
TRBJ2-7,TRBD2,-,TRBV12-3/TRBV12-4,TGTGCCAGCAGTCAGACTAGCGGGAGTTACGAGCAGTGCTTC,CASSQTSGSYEQCF
TRBJ2-5,-,-,TRBV14,TGTGCCAGCAGCCAAGTTCGGAAGACCCAGTACTTC,CASSQVRKTQYF
TRBJ2-5,-,few,TRBV24-1,TGTGCCACCAGTGATCCGGTGGGGAACCAAGAGACCCAGTACTTC,CATSDPVGNQETQYF
TRBJ1-1,-,-,TRBV19,TGTGCCAGTAGCGAGTTCGGGAGGATGAACACTGAAGCTTTCTTT,CASSEFGRMNTEAFF
TRBJ2-7,-,many,TRBV12-5,TGTGCTAGTGGTCCCGGACGGGACGAGCAGTACTTC,CASGPGRDEQYF
TRBJ1-1,-,many,TRBV7-2,TGTGCCAGCAGCGCACTCCCGGTAGGTACTGAAGCTTTCTTT,CASSALPVGTEAFF
TRBJ2-5,-,-,TRBV5-6,TGTGCCAGCAGCTTGGTTGGCCAGGGGATGGTAGAGACCCAGTACTTC,CASSLVGQGMVETQYF